The clone carrying this TCR beta chain showed up just once. The record originates from a study of blood T cell repertoires in COVID-19. Repertoires were generated with immunoSEQ multiplex PCR, while TCRdb's copy carries only in-frame clones and drops some. The data contain around 300,000 clones, roughly nine tenths of them singletons. The clonotype comes from a woman aged 25 to 39 with COVID-19, enrolled during active disease. The material sequenced was peripheral blood.

The CDR3 bases are TGTGCCAGCAGCCCACACAGGGATGCGGACTATGGCTACACCTTC. Protein product: CASSPHRDADYGYTF. This chain joins TRBV7-9 and TRBJ1-2; perhaps TRBD1 as D (6 bases). The germline CDR1 and CDR2 sequences are SEHNR and FQNEAQ (reference sequence). Trimming pared 5 bases from V and 3 bases from J, leaving 16 bases between. This CDR3 is built from 15 residues.